The following is a T cell receptor beta chain sequence with its context. Its target is unknown. This sample was taken from a study of T-cell reconstitution after alpha-beta-depleted transplantation in children. Broader study findings: From newly produced T cells came most of the T-cell counts and diversity one year after transplant. Several hundred expanded graft clones reportedly supplied alpha-beta T cells about two months after transplant. Surviving recipient T cells and thymic progenitors produced the high day-60 TCRbeta diversity seen in some patients.

Unique molecular identifiers were incorporated during preparation of the TCRbeta library. TCRdb passed the PCR reads through MiXCR, listing each CDR3 protein once. Of fewer than 450,000 distinct CDR3 sequences in the sample, about 16% were seen once. V was pared by 0 bases and J by 4 bases, with 13 bases between. The CDR3 has 15 amino acids. Germline V lookup: CDR1 LGHNA, CDR2 YSLEER. The chain recombines TRBV4-3 with TRBJ2-7; D is tentatively TRBD1 or TRBD2 (7 bases each). This TCR was sampled from a male patient between 2 and 10 years old who had a stem cell transplant for acute lymphoblastic leukemia, so the T cells may come from the graft donor. The source material was PBMCs, mostly from graft donor cells, sampled 360 days after TCRalphabeta/CD19-depleted stem cell transplant. The CDR3 loop reads CASSQDRRGGYEQYF. CDR3 bases: TGCGCCAGCAGCCAAGACCGCAGGGGGGGATACGAGCAGTACTTC.